This TCR beta chain emerged from a study of monozygotic twins with inflammatory bowel disease. In preparing each TCR library, 3,000 to 4,500 ng of total RNA was used. The UMIs contained a 6-nucleotide sample barcode. They were added by template switching during cDNA synthesis. TCRdb reprocessed the 5' RACE reads and keeps a single row for each CDR3 protein, giving no DNA. This sample contains about 160,000 distinct CDR3 sequences. The germline gives CDR1 LGHDT, CDR2 YNNKEL (reference sequence). There are 18 residues in the CDR3. The sequence derives from a human donor with ulcerative colitis or Crohn's disease, or a healthy co-twin of an affected twin (not recorded which). Sequenced: blood. The rearrangement links TRBV3-1 to TRBJ1-5; the D gene TCRdb calls, TRBD1, cannot be checked with no DNA. CDR3 sequence reads: CASSPNTLMGGLKQPQHF.